This T cell receptor (beta chain) was sequenced in a study of memory B cells and T cells in multiple sclerosis (dated by TCRdb to the late 2010s). About the study as a whole: In multiple sclerosis patients, the study set the TCR beta repertoires of autoproliferating peripheral T cells against those of T cells infiltrating brain lesions. Two multiple sclerosis patients, for whom either brain lesions at autopsy or brain-infiltrating cells from biopsy were available, were included in TCR sequencing.

TCRbeta CDR3 regions were amplified from extracted genomic DNA using the immunoSEQ Platform. Multiplex PCR, high-throughput sequencing and a vendor bioinformatics pipeline were combined in the immunoSEQ assay. As for the original processing: Non-productive sequences and CDR3s shorter than 4 amino acids were excluded, and clonotype frequencies were recalculated for each sample. In immunoSEQ Analyzer 2.0, shared clonotypes were identified as identical CDR3 amino acid, V gene and J gene sequences. Repertoire overlap was normalized by dividing shared clonotype counts by the product of both clone-set sizes, with the result scaled by 1000 into arbitrary units. The table was pulled from immuneACCESS by TCRdb, which kept in-frame rearrangements only. Such tables lose some clones; where checked, under half of the loss comes from unresolved V genes, and the rest has no known cause. V, J and clone size reflect that table, while D and trimming were determined from the DNA. In this sample the table shows about 32,000 clones, roughly 83% of which occur a single time. 2% to 3% of the sample is taken by the ten largest.

This clone occurred a few times. Which antigen it targets is not known. The sample holds no much larger clone one base away, and base qualities are not on file. Clipping removes 4 bases from V and 9 bases from J, with 12 as the unmatched junction base count. The CDR1 and CDR2 encoded by the germline V gene (reference sequence) are SGHNT and YYREEE. Including the terminal cysteine and phenylalanine, the CDR3 comprises 14 residues. Kept here is only the CDR3 DNA, which spans 42 bases and is read in frame from base 1. On the study overall, not on this receptor specifically: Clone-set sizes varied between compartments, which affected the numbers of shared clonotypes and made normalization necessary.

After stimulus-free culture of CFSE-labeled PBMCs, the autoproliferating (CFSEdim) and non-proliferating (CFSEhi) T cell fractions were sequenced separately. Altogether, roughly 5.1x10^7 CFSE-labeled PBMCs were kept in culture for about 7 days with no stimulus, after which the replicate wells were combined. PBMCs were labeled with around 0.5 uM CFSE and cultured without exogenous stimuli in serum-free AIM-V medium. Before use, PBMCs were isolated by Ficoll density gradient centrifugation and cryopreserved. Live 7-AAD-negative cells were sorted on a FACSAria III, washed with PBS, and frozen at -80 degrees C as dry pellets.

The chain uses TRBV5-4 and TRBJ1-2; 7 central nucleotides agree with TRBD1. The sequenced sample was PBMCs from blood kept in culture. This TCR was sampled from a human donor with multiple sclerosis. The sequenced DNA: TGTGCCAGCAGCCCATGGACAGGTGGTATGAGCTACACCTTC. It translates as CASSPWTGGMSYTF.